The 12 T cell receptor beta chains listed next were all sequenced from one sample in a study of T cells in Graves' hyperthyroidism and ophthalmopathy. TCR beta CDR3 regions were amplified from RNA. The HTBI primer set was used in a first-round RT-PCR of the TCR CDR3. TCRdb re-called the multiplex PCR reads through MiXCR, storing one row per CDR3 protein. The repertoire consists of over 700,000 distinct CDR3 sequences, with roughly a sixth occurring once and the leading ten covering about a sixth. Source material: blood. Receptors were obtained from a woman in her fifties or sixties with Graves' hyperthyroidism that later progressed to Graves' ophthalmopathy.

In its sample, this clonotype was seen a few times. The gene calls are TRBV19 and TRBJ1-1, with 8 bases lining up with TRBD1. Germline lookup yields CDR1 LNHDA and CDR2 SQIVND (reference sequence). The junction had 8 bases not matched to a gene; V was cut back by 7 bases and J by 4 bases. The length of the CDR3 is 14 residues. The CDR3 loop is CASMGAGGPTEAFF. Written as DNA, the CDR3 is TGTGCCAGTATGGGTGCAGGGGGCCCCACTGAAGCTTTCTTT.

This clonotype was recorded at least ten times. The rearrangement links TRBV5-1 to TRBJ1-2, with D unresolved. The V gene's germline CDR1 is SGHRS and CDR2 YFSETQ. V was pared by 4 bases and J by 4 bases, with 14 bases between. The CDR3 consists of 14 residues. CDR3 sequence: CASSVNRLPYGYTF. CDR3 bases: TGCGCCAGCAGCGTGAACCGTCTTCCCTATGGCTACACCTTC.

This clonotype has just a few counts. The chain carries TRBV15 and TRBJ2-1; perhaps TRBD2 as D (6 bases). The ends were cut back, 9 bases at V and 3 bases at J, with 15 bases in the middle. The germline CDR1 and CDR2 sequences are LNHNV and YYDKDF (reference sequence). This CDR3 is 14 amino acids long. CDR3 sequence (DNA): TGTGCCACAGGATTGCGGGGAGTCTACAATGAGCAGTTCTTC. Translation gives CATGLRGVYNEQFF.

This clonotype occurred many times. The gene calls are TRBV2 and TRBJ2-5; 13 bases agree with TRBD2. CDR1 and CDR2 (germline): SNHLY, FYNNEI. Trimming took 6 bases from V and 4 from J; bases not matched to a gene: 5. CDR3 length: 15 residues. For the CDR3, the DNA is TGTGCCAGCAGGAGGACTAGCGGGGGCTCAGAGACCCAGTACTTC. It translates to CASRRTSGGSETQYF.

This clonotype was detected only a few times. DNA for the CDR3: TGCGCCAGCAGCTTGGAGCAGGGGGCATTCTATGGCTACACCTTC. Residues: CASSLEQGAFYGYTF. This sequence joins TRBV5-1 and TRBJ1-2; 8 bases fit TRBD1. Trimming cost V 0 bases and J 4 bases; bases outside gene matches: 5. The CDR3 contains 15 residues. Germline V gives CDR1 SGHRS, CDR2 YFSETQ.

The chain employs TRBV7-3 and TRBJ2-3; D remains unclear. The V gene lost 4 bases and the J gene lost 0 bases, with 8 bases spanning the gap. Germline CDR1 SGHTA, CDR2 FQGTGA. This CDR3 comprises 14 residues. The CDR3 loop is CASSSAASTDTQYF. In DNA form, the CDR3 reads TGTGCCAGCAGCTCGGCAGCAAGCACAGATACGCAGTATTTT.

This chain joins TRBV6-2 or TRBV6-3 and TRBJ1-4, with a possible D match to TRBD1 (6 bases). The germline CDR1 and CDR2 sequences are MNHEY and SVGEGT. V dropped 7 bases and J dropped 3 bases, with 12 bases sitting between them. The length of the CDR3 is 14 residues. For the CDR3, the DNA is TGTGCCAGCAACGCCGGGACATCTAATGAAAAACTGTTTTTT. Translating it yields CASNAGTSNEKLFF.

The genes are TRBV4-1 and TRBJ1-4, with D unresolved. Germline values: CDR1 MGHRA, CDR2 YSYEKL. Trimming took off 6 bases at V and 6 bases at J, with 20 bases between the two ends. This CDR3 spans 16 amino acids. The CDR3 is CASRAKTKEWDEKLFF. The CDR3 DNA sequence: TGCGCCAGCAGAGCCAAGACGAAAGAGTGGGATGAAAAACTGTTTTTT.

The CDR3, as DNA: TGTGCCAGCAGCTTATTTTTAGAGGAAACTATGGGCTACACCTTC. Translation: CASSLFLEETMGYTF. The rearrangement uses TRBV7-9 and TRBJ1-2; D is undetermined. The CDR3 is 15 residues long. V gave up 2 bases and J gave up 8 bases, with 18 bases separating them. Per the germline V gene, CDR1 is SEHNR and CDR2 is FQNEAQ (reference sequence).

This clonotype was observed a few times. CDR3 in DNA: TGCGCCAGCAGCTTGGTTCAGGGAGGGCTCCTCGAGCAGTACTTC. Its translation is CASSLVQGGLLEQYF. J is TRBJ2-7 and V is TRBV5-1; 7 bases match TRBD2. The CDR3 totals 15 residues. Germline V CDR1 and CDR2: SGHRS, YFSETQ. V was pared by 0 bases and J by 6 bases, with 9 bases of the junction left unmatched.

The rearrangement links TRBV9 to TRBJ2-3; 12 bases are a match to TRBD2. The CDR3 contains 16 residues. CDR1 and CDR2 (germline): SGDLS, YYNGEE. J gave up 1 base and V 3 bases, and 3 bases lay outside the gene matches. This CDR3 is CASSAWTSGGTDTQYF. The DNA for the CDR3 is TGTGCCAGCAGCGCTTGGACTAGCGGGGGCACAGATACGCAGTATTTT.

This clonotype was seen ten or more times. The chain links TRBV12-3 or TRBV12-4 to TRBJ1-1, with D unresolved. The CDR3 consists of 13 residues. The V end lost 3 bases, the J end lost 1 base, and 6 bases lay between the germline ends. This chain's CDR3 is CASSFTENTEAFF. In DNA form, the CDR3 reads TGTGCCAGCAGTTTCACAGAGAACACTGAAGCTTTCTTT.